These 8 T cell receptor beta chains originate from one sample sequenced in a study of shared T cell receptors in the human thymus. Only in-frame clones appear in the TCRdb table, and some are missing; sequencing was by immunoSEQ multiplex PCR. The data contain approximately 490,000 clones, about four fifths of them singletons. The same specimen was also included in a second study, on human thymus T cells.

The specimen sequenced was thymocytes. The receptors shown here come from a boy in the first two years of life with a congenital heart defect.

CDR3 DNA sequence: TGTGCCAGCAGCTTTGGCACAGGCACAGATACGCAGTATTTT. Amino acids: CASSFGTGTDTQYF. The V and J genes are TRBV5-6 and TRBJ2-3; no definite D call. The CDR3 length is 14 residues. V was clipped by 2 bases and J by 1 base, with 8 bases between them. Germline V gene lookup returns CDR1 SGHDT and CDR2 YYEEEE.

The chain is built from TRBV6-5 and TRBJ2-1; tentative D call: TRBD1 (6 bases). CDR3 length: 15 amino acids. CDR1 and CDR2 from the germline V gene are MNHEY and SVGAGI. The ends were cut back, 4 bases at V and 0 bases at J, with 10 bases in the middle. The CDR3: CASSWDTSSYNEQFF. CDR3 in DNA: TGTGCCAGCAGTTGGGACACAAGCTCCTACAATGAGCAGTTCTTC.

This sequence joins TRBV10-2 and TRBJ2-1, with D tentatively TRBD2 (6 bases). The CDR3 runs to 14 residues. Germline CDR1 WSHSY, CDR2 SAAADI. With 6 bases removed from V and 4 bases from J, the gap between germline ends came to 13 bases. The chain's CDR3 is CASRSTRSYNEQFF. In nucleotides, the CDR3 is TGCGCCAGCAGGTCGACTAGAAGTTACAATGAGCAGTTCTTC.

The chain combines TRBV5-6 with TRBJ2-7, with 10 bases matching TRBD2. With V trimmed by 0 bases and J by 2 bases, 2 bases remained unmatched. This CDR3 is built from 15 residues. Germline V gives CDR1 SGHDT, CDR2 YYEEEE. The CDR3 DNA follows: TGTGCCAGCAGCTTGGTGAGCGGGAGGGCCTACGAGCAGTACTTC. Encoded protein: CASSLVSGRAYEQYF. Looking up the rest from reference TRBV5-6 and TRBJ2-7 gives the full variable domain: DAGVTQSPTHLIKTRGQQVTLRCSPKSGHDTVSWYQQALGQGPQFIFQYYEEEERQRGNFPDRFSGHQFPNYSSELNVNALLLGDSALYLCASSLVSGRAYEQYFGPGTRLTVT.

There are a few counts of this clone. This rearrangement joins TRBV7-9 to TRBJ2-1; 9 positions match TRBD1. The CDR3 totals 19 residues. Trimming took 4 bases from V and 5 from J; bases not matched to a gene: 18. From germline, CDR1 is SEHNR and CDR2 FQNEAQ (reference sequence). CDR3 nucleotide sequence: TGTGCCAGCAGCTATAGCGTCCTGGGCGGGACAGGGAGGAACAATGAGCAGTTCTTC. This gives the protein CASSYSVLGGTGRNNEQFF.

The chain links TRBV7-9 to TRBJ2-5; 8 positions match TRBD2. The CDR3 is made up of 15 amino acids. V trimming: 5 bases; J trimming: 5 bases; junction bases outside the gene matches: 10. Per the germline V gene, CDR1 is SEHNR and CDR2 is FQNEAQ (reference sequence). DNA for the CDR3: TGTGCCAGCAGCCAATCACTAGCGGCCGGGGAGACCCAGTACTTC. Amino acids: CASSQSLAAGETQYF.

CDR3 sequence: CASSEFVRAETQYF. The CDR3, as DNA: TGTGCCAGCAGTGAATTTGTCAGGGCGGAGACCCAGTACTTC. This rearrangement joins TRBV25-1 to TRBJ2-5; the D gene is possibly TRBD1 (5 bases). The germline V and J ends were trimmed by 1 base and 5 bases, with 11 bases remaining between them. The germline gives CDR1 MGHDK, CDR2 SYGVNS. CDR3 length: 14 amino acids.

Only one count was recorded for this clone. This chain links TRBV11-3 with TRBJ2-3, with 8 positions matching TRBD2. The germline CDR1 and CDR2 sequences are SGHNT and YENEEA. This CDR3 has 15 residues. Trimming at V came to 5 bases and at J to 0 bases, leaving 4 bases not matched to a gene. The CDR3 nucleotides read TGTGCCAGCAGCGCGGGGGGCGTGAGCACAGATACGCAGTATTTT. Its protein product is CASSAGGVSTDTQYF.